One TCR beta chain is described in this entry. This record comes from a study of blood T cell repertoires in COVID-19. V trimming: 6 bases; J trimming: 7 bases; junction bases outside the gene matches: 5. This CDR3 is 13 amino acids long. Germline V gene lookup returns CDR1 LGHDT and CDR2 YNNKEL (reference sequence). Methods used by the authors: Estimates of nucleated cell counts were drawn from the amplification of reference gene primers. Repertoires were generated with immunoSEQ multiplex PCR, while TCRdb's copy carries only in-frame clones and drops some. V and J calls and clone size come straight from that table; D and trimming were deduced from the DNA. Of some 72,000 clones listed, around nine tenths are singletons.

Sequenced: peripheral blood. This sequence joins TRBV3-1 (or the pseudogene TRBV3-2) and TRBJ1-4; the match to TRBD1 covers 7 bases. The receptor's source is a man in his fifties with active COVID-19. As DNA, the CDR3 is TGTGCCAGCAGTTCAGGGGGTCCTGAAAAACTGTTTTTT. It translates to CASSSGGPEKLFF.